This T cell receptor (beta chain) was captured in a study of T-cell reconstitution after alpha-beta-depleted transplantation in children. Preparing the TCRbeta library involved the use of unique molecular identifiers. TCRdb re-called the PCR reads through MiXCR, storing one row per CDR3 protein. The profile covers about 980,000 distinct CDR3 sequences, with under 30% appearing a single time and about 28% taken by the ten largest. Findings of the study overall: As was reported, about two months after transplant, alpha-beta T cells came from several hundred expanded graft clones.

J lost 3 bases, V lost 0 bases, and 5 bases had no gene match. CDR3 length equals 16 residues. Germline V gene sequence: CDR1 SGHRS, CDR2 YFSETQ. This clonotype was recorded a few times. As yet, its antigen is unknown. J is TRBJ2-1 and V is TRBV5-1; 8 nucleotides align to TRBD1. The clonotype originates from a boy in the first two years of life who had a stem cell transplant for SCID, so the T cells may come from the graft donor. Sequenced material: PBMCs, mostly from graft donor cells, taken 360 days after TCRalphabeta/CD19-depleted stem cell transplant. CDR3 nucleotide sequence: TGCGCCAGCAGCTTGGAGTGGGGACAGGTCTACAATGAGCAGTTCTTC. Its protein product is CASSLEWGQVYNEQFF.